The 24 T cell receptor beta chains below all came from one sample that was sequenced in a study of CD8+ T cells in alopecia areata (dated by TCRdb to 2017 to 2018). The time point tag for this specimen amounts to: roughly 26 weeks on oral tofacitinib. Sample treatment or condition, as interpreted from the label and publication: oral pan-JAK inhibitor, 5-10 mg twice daily. Library creation used the immunoSEQ multiplex PCR assay. To provide template for TCR sequencing, every sample had RNA extracted and reverse transcribed into cDNA. The table was pulled from immuneACCESS by TCRdb, which kept in-frame rearrangements only. Such tables lose some clones; where checked, under half of the loss comes from unresolved V genes, and the rest has no known cause. The sample records 200,000 or so clones, roughly 60% of which are singletons. The ten most abundant clones make up roughly 5.8% of the sample. The sample here was CD4+ T cells sorted from blood, taken at week 24, from a patient treated with tofacitinib. The receptors stem from a human donor with alopecia areata.

The chain recombines TRBV5-1 with TRBJ1-6; D perhaps matches TRBD1 (5 bases). The germline V gene encodes CDR1 SGHRS and CDR2 YFSETQ. The CDR3 runs to 16 residues. The V end was cut by 3 bases, the J end by 10 bases, with 20 bases between. The CDR3 loop is CASSSAGGGARSPLHF. The CDR3 DNA is TGCGCCAGCAGCTCCGCAGGAGGAGGGGCGAGGTCACCCCTCCACTTT.

This clone has more than one count but fewer than ten. This chain uses TRBV5-1 with TRBJ2-4, with TRBD1 matching over 9 bases. Trimming removed 3 bases from V and 6 bases from J; junction bases left unmatched: 16. The CDR3 contains 18 residues. Germline V gives CDR1 SGHRS, CDR2 YFSETQ. The CDR3 region is CASSSPNLQDRGGNIQYF. DNA of the CDR3: TGCGCCAGCAGCTCACCCAATCTTCAGGACAGGGGAGGAAACATTCAGTACTTC.

There are a few counts of this clone. This sequence joins TRBV5-1 and TRBJ1-3; no reliable D call. CDR1 and CDR2 from the germline V gene are SGHRS and YFSETQ. V was clipped by 2 bases and J by 0 bases, with 6 bases between them. CDR3 length: 14 amino acids. The CDR3 region is CASSFGNSGNTIYF. The CDR3 coding sequence is TGCGCCAGCAGCTTCGGGAACTCTGGAAACACCATATATTTT.

This rearrangement joins TRBV29-1 to TRBJ2-1, with D possibly being TRBD1 or TRBD2 (5 bases each). V lost 6 bases and J lost 8, with 14 bases in between. Germline V gene lookup returns CDR1 SQVTM and CDR2 ANQGSEA. The CDR3 runs to 12 residues. The CDR3 coding sequence is TGCAGCGTGAACCCCAGGGACGATGAGCAGTTCTTC. Translating gives CSVNPRDDEQFF.

The V gene is TRBV5-4, the J gene TRBJ2-1; 10 nucleotides agree with TRBD2. Trimming cost V 1 base and J 5 bases; bases outside gene matches: 3. From germline, CDR1 is SGHNT and CDR2 YYREEE (reference sequence). The CDR3 is made up of 15 amino acids. The CDR3 DNA reads TGTGCCAGCAGCTTGACTAGCGGGGTTGACAATGAGCAGTTCTTC. As protein: CASSLTSGVDNEQFF.

In DNA, the CDR3 is TGTGCCAGCAGCCCAGTAGGGTACCAAGAGACCCAGTACTTC. It is translated as CASSPVGYQETQYF. The J gene is TRBJ2-5, the V gene TRBV7-9; D call uncertain. Germline CDR1 is SEHNR and CDR2 is FQNEAQ (reference sequence). The V end lost 5 bases, the J end lost 0 bases, and 10 bases lay between the germline ends. There are 14 residues in the CDR3.

The chain has TRBV10-3 and TRBJ1-2; perhaps TRBD1 as D (5 bases). The CDR3 consists of 13 residues. The V end lost 6 bases, the J end lost 3 bases, and 11 bases lay between the germline ends. The germline V gene encodes CDR1 ENHRY and CDR2 SYGVKD. The CDR3 loop is CAIRAGRDYGYTF. The CDR3 DNA sequence: TGTGCCATCAGAGCAGGGAGGGACTATGGCTACACCTTC.

The chain couples TRBV5-4 to TRBJ2-6, with 7 bases that match TRBD2. J gave up 2 bases and V 0 bases, and 5 bases lay outside the gene matches. This CDR3 contains 17 residues. Germline V CDR1 and CDR2: SGHNT, YYREEE (reference sequence). The CDR3 nucleotides read TGTGCCAGCAGCTTGGCCCTTCGGGGGGCTGGGGCCAACGTCCTGACTTTC. Protein: CASSLALRGAGANVLTF.

The V gene is TRBV25-1, the J gene TRBJ1-2; TRBD1 matches at 8 bases. This CDR3 contains 14 residues. V dropped 3 bases and J dropped 4; count of bases not matched to a gene: 4. Germline V gene lookup returns CDR1 MGHDK and CDR2 SYGVNS. In DNA, the CDR3 is TGTGCCAGCAGTGATTATGGACAGGGCTATGGCTACACCTTC. Encoded protein: CASSDYGQGYGYTF.

The chain joins TRBV5-6 to TRBJ1-2; D perhaps matches TRBD1 (6 bases). The length of the CDR3 is 15 residues. Per the germline V gene, CDR1 is SGHDT and CDR2 is YYEEEE. The V and J ends lost 4 bases and 2 bases respectively, with 15 bases between them. CDR3 in amino acids: CASSPTGVGNYGYTF. The CDR3 DNA sequence: TGTGCCAGCAGCCCGACAGGTGTTGGGAACTATGGCTACACCTTC.

The chain couples TRBV5-1 to TRBJ2-2; D ambiguous. The CDR3 contains 13 residues. With 4 bases removed from V and 1 base from J, the gap between germline ends came to 5 bases. Germline V CDR1 and CDR2: SGHRS, YFSETQ. CDR3 amino acids: CASSEVNTGELFF. In nucleotides, the CDR3 is TGCGCCAGCAGCGAGGTGAACACCGGGGAGCTGTTTTTT.

The chain employs TRBV2 and TRBJ1-2, with 9 positions matching TRBD1. Trimming at V came to 2 bases and at J to 3 bases, leaving 4 bases not matched to a gene. Germline CDR1 reads SNHLY; CDR2 reads FYNNEI. CDR3 length equals 15 residues. The CDR3 is CASSESTGGHYGYTF. CDR3 nucleotide sequence: TGTGCCAGCAGTGAATCCACAGGGGGCCACTATGGCTACACCTTC. Full variable domain (missing parts from reference TRBV2 and TRBJ1-2): EPEVTQTPSHQVTQMGQEVILRCVPISNHLYFYWYRQILGQKVEFLVSFYNNEISEKSEIFDDQFSVERPDGSNFTLKIRSTKLEDSAMYFCASSESTGGHYGYTFGSGTRLTVV.

The chain has TRBV2 and TRBJ2-5; the D is unclear. The CDR3 has 13 amino acids. Deletions cut 5 bases from V and 4 bases from J, with 11 bases between. Germline V gene lookup returns CDR1 SNHLY and CDR2 FYNNEI. CDR3 region: CASSPLLGETQYF. The CDR3 nucleotides are TGTGCCAGCAGTCCATTATTGGGAGAGACCCAGTACTTC.

The chain recombines TRBV18 with TRBJ2-1; 9 nucleotides align to TRBD2. The V and J ends lost 6 bases and 4 bases, in that order; junction bases with no gene match: 7. There are 15 residues in the CDR3. Germline CDR1 is KGHSH and CDR2 is LQKENI. The CDR3 DNA reads as TGTGCCAGCTCCCGGGCGGGAGGGAAATACAATGAGCAGTTCTTC. This sequence encodes CASSRAGGKYNEQFF. Together with reference TRBV18 and TRBJ2-1, the CDR3 gives the full variable domain: NAGVMQNPRHLVRRRGQEARLRCSPMKGHSHVYWYRQLPEEGLKFMVYLQKENIIDESGMPKERFSAEFPKEGPSILRIQQVVRGDSAAYFCASSRAGGKYNEQFFGPGTRLTVL.

A single count supports this clone. This chain uses TRBV4-1 with TRBJ1-2; a weak D match, TRBD1 (6 bases). The CDR3 is 15 amino acids. The germline V gene has CDR1 MGHRA and CDR2 YSYEKL. Trimming took off 4 bases at V and 0 bases at J, with 12 bases between the two ends. The CDR3 DNA is TGCGCCAGCAGCCTTGGGGACACCTCTAACTATGGCTACACCTTC. It codes for CASSLGDTSNYGYTF.

This clone was seen a handful of times. CDR3 bases: TGTGCCAGCAGCCGGGAATTGGGGACAGATACGCAGTATTTT. This gives the protein CASSRELGTDTQYF. V is TRBV5-6 and J is TRBJ2-3; tentatively, D is TRBD2 (5 bases). Germline lookup yields CDR1 SGHDT and CDR2 YYEEEE. Trimming took off 4 bases at V and 3 bases at J, with 12 bases between the two ends. The CDR3 length is 14 residues.

CDR3 in DNA: TGTGCCAGCAGTGAAGACAGGGGGTCCGGCTCCTACGAGCAGTACTTC. Its protein product is CASSEDRGSGSYEQYF. This chain joins TRBV6-1 and TRBJ2-7, with 8 bases aligning to TRBD1. V shed 1 base and J 0 bases; nucleotides not matched to a gene: 5. The CDR3 is 16 amino acids. The germline V gene encodes CDR1 MNHNS and CDR2 SASEGT.

The chain combines TRBV5-1 with TRBJ1-2; TRBD1 is a possible D gene (5 bases). V was shortened by 0 bases and J by 3 bases, with 21 bases between the two germline ends. This CDR3 region has 18 residues. The germline gives CDR1 SGHRS, CDR2 YFSETQ. The CDR3, as DNA: TGCGCCAGCAGCTTGGACGGGCCAACGGGAACAGGAGACTATGGCTACACCTTC. It encodes CASSLDGPTGTGDYGYTF. The full variable domain, its missing parts supplied by reference TRBV5-1 and TRBJ1-2, is KAGVTQTPRYLIKTRGQQVTLSCSPISGHRSVSWYQQTPGQGLQFLFEYFSETQRNKGNFPGRFSGRQFSNSRSEMNVSTLELGDSALYLCASSLDGPTGTGDYGYTFGSGTRLTVV.

The chain links TRBV30 to TRBJ2-5; no definite D call. Germline CDR1 is GTSNPN and CDR2 is SVGIG (reference sequence). The CDR3 covers 11 residues. Trimming stripped 7 bases from V and 5 bases from J, with 11 bases between. The CDR3 bases are TGTGCCTACCAGGTCCGTGAGACCCAGTACTTC. Its translation is CAYQVRETQYF.

The chain carries TRBV2 and TRBJ2-3; D not resolved. The germline CDR1 and CDR2 sequences are SNHLY and FYNNEI. CDR3 size: 13 residues. V lost 6 bases and J 6 bases, leaving 13 bases between the germline ends. The CDR3 sequence is CASSWVERDTQYF. CDR3 nucleotide sequence: TGTGCCAGCAGCTGGGTAGAACGGGATACGCAGTATTTT.

The V gene is TRBV29-1, the J gene TRBJ2-4; D may match TRBD1 or TRBD2 (5 bases each). From germline, CDR1 is SQVTM and CDR2 ANQGSEA. V was pared by 7 bases and J by 0 bases, with 13 bases between. This CDR3 spans 14 amino acids. CDR3 sequence reads: CSARQTIAKNIQYF. CDR3 bases: TGCAGCGCTAGACAGACTATAGCCAAAAACATTCAGTACTTC.

V is TRBV30 and J is TRBJ2-5; D is undetermined. V lost 0 bases, J lost 4 bases, and 9 bases lay in between. CDR1 and CDR2 (germline): GTSNPN, SVGIG (reference sequence). The CDR3 has 13 amino acids. CDR3 DNA sequence: TGTGCCTGGAGTGTACTTGACCCAGAGACCCAGTACTTC. This encodes CAWSVLDPETQYF. Together with reference TRBV30 and TRBJ2-5, the CDR3 gives the full variable domain: SQTIHQWPATLVQPVGSPLSLECTVEGTSNPNLYWYRQAAGRGLQLLFYSVGIGQISSEVPQNLSASRPQDRQFILSSKKLLLSDSGFYLCAWSVLDPETQYFGPGTRLLVL.

V usage is TRBV30 and J usage is TRBJ2-1; 8 positions match TRBD1. CDR1 is GTSNPN and CDR2 is SVGIG in the germline V gene (reference sequence). Trimming took 6 bases from V and 2 from J; bases not matched to a gene: 3. This CDR3 is 13 amino acids long. The CDR3: CACKGQAYNEQFF. The CDR3 nucleotides read TGTGCCTGCAAGGGACAGGCCTACAATGAGCAGTTCTTC.

V is TRBV29-1 and J is TRBJ1-1; D not resolved. Germline V gene sequence: CDR1 SQVTM, CDR2 ANQGSEA. This CDR3 comprises 11 residues. The CDR3 coding sequence is TGCAGAGGGCTGAGGGACACTGAAGCTTTCTTT. This codes for CRGLRDTEAFF.